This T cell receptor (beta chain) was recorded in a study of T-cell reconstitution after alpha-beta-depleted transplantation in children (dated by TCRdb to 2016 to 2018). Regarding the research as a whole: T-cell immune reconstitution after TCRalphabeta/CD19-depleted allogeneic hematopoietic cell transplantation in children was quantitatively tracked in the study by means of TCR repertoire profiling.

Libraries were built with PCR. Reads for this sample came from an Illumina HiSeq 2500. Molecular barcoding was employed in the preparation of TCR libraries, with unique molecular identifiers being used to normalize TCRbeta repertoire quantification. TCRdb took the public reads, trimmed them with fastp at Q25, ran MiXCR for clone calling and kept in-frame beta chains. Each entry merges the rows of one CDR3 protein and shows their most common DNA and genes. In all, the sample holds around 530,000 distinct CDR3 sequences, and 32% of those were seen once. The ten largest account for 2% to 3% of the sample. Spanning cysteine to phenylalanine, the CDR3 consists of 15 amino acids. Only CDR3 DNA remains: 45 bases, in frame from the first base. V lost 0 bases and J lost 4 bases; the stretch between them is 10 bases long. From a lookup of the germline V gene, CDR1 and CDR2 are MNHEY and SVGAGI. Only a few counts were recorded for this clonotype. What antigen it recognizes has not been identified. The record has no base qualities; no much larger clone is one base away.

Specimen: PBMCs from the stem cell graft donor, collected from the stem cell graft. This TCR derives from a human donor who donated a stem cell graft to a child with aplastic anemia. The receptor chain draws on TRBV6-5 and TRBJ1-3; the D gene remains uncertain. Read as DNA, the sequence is TGTGCCAGCAGTTACTCTGTCGGGGAAGGAAACACCATATATTTT. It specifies CASSYSVGEGNTIYF.